The 14 T cell receptor beta chains below were found in one sample sequenced in a study of control samples from healthy donors and cancer patients. Method: immunoSEQ multiplex PCR; TCRdb's copy keeps in-frame clones and lacks some. The repertoire holds some 100,000 clones, with roughly nine tenths as singletons. Sequencing input: blood. Source of these receptors: a woman between 50 and 59 years old in good health.

The chain links TRBV4-3 to TRBJ1-1, with TRBD1 as a possible D gene (5 bases). This CDR3 comprises 15 residues. The ends were cut back, 4 bases at V and 3 bases at J, with 15 bases in the middle. Germline loops: CDR1 LGHNA, CDR2 YSLEER. Here the CDR3 DNA reads TGCGCCAGCAGCCTGGACCGGGGCGAGGACACTGAAGCTTTCTTT. Its translation is CASSLDRGEDTEAFF.

The chain couples TRBV5-1 to TRBJ2-7; 11 nucleotides match TRBD1. V lost 0 bases to trimming and J lost 4 bases; unmatched junction nucleotides: 6. The CDR3 has 16 amino acids. Germline CDR1 and CDR2: SGHRS and YFSETQ. The CDR3 region is CASSLEGDRGRYEQYF. As DNA, the CDR3 is TGCGCCAGCAGCTTGGAAGGGGACAGGGGGAGATACGAGCAGTACTTC.

The J gene is TRBJ2-2, the V gene TRBV10-3, with a possible D match to TRBD2 (7 bases). Per the germline V gene, CDR1 is ENHRY and CDR2 is SYGVKD. The CDR3 totals 21 residues. The ends were cut back, 0 bases at V and 4 bases at J, with 27 bases in the middle. As DNA, the CDR3 is TGTGCCATCAGTGAGTCTTCCGGGGCGGGGGCTGCGTCAAGGGGCACCGGGGAGCTGTTTTTT. It yields the protein CAISESSGAGAASRGTGELFF.

The chain recombines TRBV24-1 with TRBJ1-5; unclear D gene. Germline V gives CDR1 KGHDR, CDR2 SFDVKD. Trimming removed 2 bases from V and 0 bases from J, with 4 bases in between. This CDR3 region has 14 residues. CDR3 protein: CATSDSPSNQPQHF. The DNA for the CDR3 is TGTGCCACCAGTGATTCCCCTAGCAATCAGCCCCAGCATTTT.

This clone was counted a single time. This CDR3 is CASTSPTSFSYNEQFF. The CDR3 nucleotides are TGTGCCAGTACTTCCCCGACTAGCTTTTCCTACAATGAGCAGTTCTTC. The rearrangement joins TRBV19 to TRBJ2-1; 7 bases agree with TRBD2. The V and J ends lost 7 bases and 1 base, in that order; junction bases with no gene match: 10. The length of the CDR3 is 16 residues. Germline values: CDR1 LNHDA, CDR2 SQIVND (reference sequence).

This clone was observed a few times. The chain has TRBV7-9 and TRBJ2-7; 7 bases map to TRBD2. The V gene's germline CDR1 is SEHNR and CDR2 FQNEAQ (reference sequence). The CDR3 length is 13 residues. Trimming took 5 bases from V and 3 from J; bases not matched to a gene: 4. In DNA form, the CDR3 reads TGTGCCAGCAGCCCCGCGGGGGACTACGAGCAGTACTTC. The encoded protein is CASSPAGDYEQYF.

The CDR3 spells CASSLSEAGKNEKLFF. The CDR3 DNA is TGTGCCAGCAGCTTAAGTGAGGCAGGGAAAAATGAAAAACTGTTTTTT. The chain employs TRBV7-8 and TRBJ1-4, with D possibly TRBD1 on 5 matching bases. Trimming cost V 2 bases and J 5 bases, with 15 bases left between them. The CDR3 is made up of 16 amino acids. Germline CDR1 reads SGHVS; CDR2 reads FQNEAQ.

The V and J genes are TRBV5-4 and TRBJ2-1; D remains unclear. The CDR3 is made up of 13 amino acids. Germline V CDR1 and CDR2: SGHNT, YYREEE (reference sequence). Trimming stripped 1 base from V and 7 bases from J, with 9 bases between. CDR3 amino acids: CASSLTPINEQFF. In DNA, the CDR3 is TGTGCCAGCAGCTTGACTCCAATAAATGAGCAGTTCTTC.

V usage is TRBV3-1 (or the pseudogene TRBV3-2) and J usage is TRBJ2-7; 7 nucleotides line up with TRBD1. This CDR3 spans 15 amino acids. V lost 2 bases, J lost 5 bases, and 9 bases stayed unmatched. The germline gives CDR1 LGHDT, CDR2 YNNKEL (reference sequence). CDR3 in amino acids: CASSQPTGANHEQYF. The CDR3 nucleotides are TGTGCCAGCAGCCAACCAACAGGGGCTAATCACGAGCAGTACTTC.

The rearrangement links TRBV7-9 to TRBJ2-1; D may be TRBD1 or TRBD2 (6 bases each). There are 13 residues in the CDR3. Germline V gene data show CDR1 as SEHNR and CDR2 as FQNEAQ (reference sequence). The V gene lost 8 bases and the J gene lost 9 bases, with 17 bases spanning the gap. In DNA, the CDR3 is TGTGCCAGCCCTGAGGGGGGCGAGGGTGAGCAGTTCTTC. This translates into CASPEGGEGEQFF.

The V and J genes are TRBV3-1 (or the pseudogene TRBV3-2) and TRBJ1-2; D remains ambiguous. The CDR3 spans 13 residues. Trimming left V 4 bases short and J 3 bases short, with 9 bases between. Germline CDR1 reads LGHDT; CDR2 reads YNNKEL (reference sequence). The CDR3 reads CASSPGGHYGYTF. The CDR3 region has the DNA TGTGCCAGCAGCCCGGGAGGACACTATGGCTACACCTTC.

The V and J genes are TRBV18 and TRBJ2-5, with TRBD1 matching over 7 bases. The V segment lost 2 bases and the J segment 2 bases; nucleotides outside the gene matches: 11. CDR3 length: 17 residues. Germline-derived CDR1 and CDR2 are KGHSH and LQKENI. The DNA for the CDR3 is TGTGCCAGCTCACCAAACGGAGACAGGGCCCTACAAGAGACCCAGTACTTC. The encoded protein is CASSPNGDRALQETQYF.

The chain couples TRBV5-8 to TRBJ2-1; either TRBD1 or TRBD2 may supply D (5 bases each). The CDR3 extends over 10 amino acids. The V end was cut by 7 bases, the J end by 9 bases, with 8 bases between. From germline, CDR1 is SGHTS and CDR2 YDEGEE. The CDR3 region has the DNA TGTGCCAGCGACGGGGCTGAGCAGTTCTTC. It translates to CASDGAEQFF.

V gene TRBV30 combines with J gene TRBJ1-5, with no clear D. Deletions cut 0 bases from V and 2 bases from J, with 2 bases between. The CDR3 has 12 residues. Per the germline V gene, CDR1 is GTSNPN and CDR2 is SVGIG (reference sequence). For the CDR3, the DNA is TGTGCCTGGAGTGTGGGCAATCAGCCCCAGCATTTT. It is translated as CAWSVGNQPQHF.